This T cell receptor (beta chain) derives from a study of shared clonotypes between healthy human individuals. The CDR3 has 15 residues. Germline CDR1 reads SNHLY; CDR2 reads FYNNEI. Trimming shortened V by 9 bases and J by 1 base, and 18 bases separated the two germline ends. Sequenced by immunoSEQ multiplex PCR; TCRdb stores in-frame clones only, minus some. The table lists more than 2 million clones, 95% of them singletons. The specimen sequenced was naive CD4+ T cells sorted from blood. Noted subset: CD45RA+ positively selected. The sequence was obtained from a man younger than 35 in good health. This chain uses TRBV2 with TRBJ1-1, with D maybe TRBD1 (6 bases). The CDR3 sequence is CASIAEKGGNTEAFF. CDR3 bases: TGTGCCAGTATTGCCGAGAAGGGGGGGAACACTGAAGCTTTCTTT.